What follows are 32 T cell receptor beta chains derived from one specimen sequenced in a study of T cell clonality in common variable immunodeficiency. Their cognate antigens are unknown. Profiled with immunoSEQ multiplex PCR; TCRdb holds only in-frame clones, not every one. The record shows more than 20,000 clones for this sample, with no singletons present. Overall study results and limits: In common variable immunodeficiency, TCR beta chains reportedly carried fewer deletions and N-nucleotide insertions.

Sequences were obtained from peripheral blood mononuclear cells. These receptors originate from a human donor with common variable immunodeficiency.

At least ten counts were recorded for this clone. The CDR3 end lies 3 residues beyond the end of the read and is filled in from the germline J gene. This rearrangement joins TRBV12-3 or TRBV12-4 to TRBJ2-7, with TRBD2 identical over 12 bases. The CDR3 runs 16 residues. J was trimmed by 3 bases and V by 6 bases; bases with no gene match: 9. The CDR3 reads CASSPTSGGDRYEQYF. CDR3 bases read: TGTGCCAGCAGCCCGACTAGCGGGGGCGATCGCTACGAG.

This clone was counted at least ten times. The sequenced part of the CDR3 DNA is TGCAGCGTTGAACTCGGGAACTATGGC. As protein: CSVELGNYG. The entire CDR3 sequence reads CSVELGNYGYTF. The chain links TRBV29-1 to TRBJ1-2; D remains ambiguous. The CDR3 end falls 3 residues outside the read, so it is completed with the germline J gene. Germline CDR1 and CDR2: SQVTM and ANQGSEA. This CDR3 is built from 12 residues. The V end lost 2 bases, the J end lost 2 bases, and 6 bases lay between the germline ends.

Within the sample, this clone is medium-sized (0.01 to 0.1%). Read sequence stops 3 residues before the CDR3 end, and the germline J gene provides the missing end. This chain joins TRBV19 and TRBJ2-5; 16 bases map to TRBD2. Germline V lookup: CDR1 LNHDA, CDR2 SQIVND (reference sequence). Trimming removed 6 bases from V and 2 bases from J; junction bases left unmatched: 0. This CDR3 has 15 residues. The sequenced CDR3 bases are TGTGCCAGTAGGGGACTAGCGGGGGGGCAAGAGACC. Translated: CASRGLAGGQET. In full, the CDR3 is CASRGLAGGQETQYF.

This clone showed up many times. The sequenced part of the CDR3 DNA is TGCGCCATCCCAGGGGAGACTAAGGCGTACGAG. Translated: CAIPGETKAYE. The whole CDR3 sequence reads CAIPGETKAYEQYF. The rearrangement links TRBV5-1 to TRBJ2-7; TRBD1 might be the D (6 bases). The CDR3 end falls 3 residues outside the read, so it is completed with the germline J gene. The germline V gene has CDR1 SGHRS and CDR2 YFSETQ. The CDR3 has 14 amino acids. V was shortened by 9 bases and J by 4 bases, with 20 bases between the two germline ends.

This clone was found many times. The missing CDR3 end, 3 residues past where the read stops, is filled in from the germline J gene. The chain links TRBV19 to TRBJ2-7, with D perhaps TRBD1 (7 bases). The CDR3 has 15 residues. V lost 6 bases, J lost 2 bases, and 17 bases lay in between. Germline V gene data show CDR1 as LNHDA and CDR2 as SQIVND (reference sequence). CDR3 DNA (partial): TGTGCCAGTAGCAGGAGGGGGCCGAACCCCTACGAG. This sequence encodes CASSRRGPNPYE. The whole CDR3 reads CASSRRGPNPYEQYF. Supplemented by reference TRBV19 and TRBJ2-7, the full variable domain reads DGGITQSPKYLFRKEGQNVTLSCEQNLNHDAMYWYRQDPGQGLRLIYYSQIVNDFQKGDIAEGYSVSREKKESFPLTVTSAQKNPTAFYLCASSRRGPNPYEQYFGPGTRLTVT.

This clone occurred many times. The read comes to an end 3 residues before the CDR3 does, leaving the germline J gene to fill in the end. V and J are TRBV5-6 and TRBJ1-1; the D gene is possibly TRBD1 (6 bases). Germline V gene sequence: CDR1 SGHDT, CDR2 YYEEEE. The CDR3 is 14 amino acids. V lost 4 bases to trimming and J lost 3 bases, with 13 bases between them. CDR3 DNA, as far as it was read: TGTGCCAGCAGCGTGAGTCCAGGGGACACTGAA. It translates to CASSVSPGDTE. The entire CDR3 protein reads CASSVSPGDTEAFF.

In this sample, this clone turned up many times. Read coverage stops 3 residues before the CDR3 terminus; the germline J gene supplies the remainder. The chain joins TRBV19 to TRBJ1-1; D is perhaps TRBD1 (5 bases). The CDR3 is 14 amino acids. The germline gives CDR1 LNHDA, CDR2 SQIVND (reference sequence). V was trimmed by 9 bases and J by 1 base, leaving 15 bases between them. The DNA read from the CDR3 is TGTGCCAGCCGAACAGGACGGGCGAACACTGAA. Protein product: CASRTGRANTE. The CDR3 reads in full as CASRTGRANTEAFF. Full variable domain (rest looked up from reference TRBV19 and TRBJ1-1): DGGITQSPKYLFRKEGQNVTLSCEQNLNHDAMYWYRQDPGQGLRLIYYSQIVNDFQKGDIAEGYSVSREKKESFPLTVTSAQKNPTAFYLCASRTGRANTEAFFGQGTRLTVV.

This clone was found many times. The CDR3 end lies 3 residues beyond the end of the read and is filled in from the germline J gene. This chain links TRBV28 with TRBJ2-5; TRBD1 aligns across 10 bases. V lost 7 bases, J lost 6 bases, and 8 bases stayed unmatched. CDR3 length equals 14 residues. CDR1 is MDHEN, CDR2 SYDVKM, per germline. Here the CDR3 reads CASIPTGGGKTQYF. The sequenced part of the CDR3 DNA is TGTGCCAGCATCCCGACAGGGGGCGGGAAGACC.

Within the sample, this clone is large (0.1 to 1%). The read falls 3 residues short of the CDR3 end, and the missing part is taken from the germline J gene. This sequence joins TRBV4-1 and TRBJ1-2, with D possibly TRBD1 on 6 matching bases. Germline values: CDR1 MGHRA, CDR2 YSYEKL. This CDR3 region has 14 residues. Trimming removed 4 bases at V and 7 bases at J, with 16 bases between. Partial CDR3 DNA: TGCGCCAGCAGCCGTGCAGGGGAAGTGGCTGGC. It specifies CASSRAGEVAG. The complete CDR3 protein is CASSRAGEVAGYTF.

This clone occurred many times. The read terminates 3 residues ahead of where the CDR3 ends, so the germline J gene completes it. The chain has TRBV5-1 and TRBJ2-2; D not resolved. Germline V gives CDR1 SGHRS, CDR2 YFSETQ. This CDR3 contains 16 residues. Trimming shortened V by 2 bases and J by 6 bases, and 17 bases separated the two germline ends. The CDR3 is CASSFLAEYTAGELFF. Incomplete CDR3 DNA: TGCGCCAGCAGCTTTTTAGCCGAATACACTGCCGGGGAG. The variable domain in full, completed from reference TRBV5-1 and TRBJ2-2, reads KAGVTQTPRYLIKTRGQQVTLSCSPISGHRSVSWYQQTPGQGLQFLFEYFSETQRNKGNFPGRFSGRQFSNSRSEMNVSTLELGDSALYLCASSFLAEYTAGELFFGEGSRLTVL.

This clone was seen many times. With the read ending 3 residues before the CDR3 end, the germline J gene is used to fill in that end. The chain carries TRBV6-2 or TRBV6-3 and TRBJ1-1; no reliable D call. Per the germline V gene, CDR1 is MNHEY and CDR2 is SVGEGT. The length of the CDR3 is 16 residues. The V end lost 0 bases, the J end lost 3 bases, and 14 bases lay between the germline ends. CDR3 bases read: TGTGCCAGCAGTTACTCGCGGGGTGGAGTACACACTGAA. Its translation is CASSYSRGGVHTE. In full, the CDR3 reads CASSYSRGGVHTEAFF.

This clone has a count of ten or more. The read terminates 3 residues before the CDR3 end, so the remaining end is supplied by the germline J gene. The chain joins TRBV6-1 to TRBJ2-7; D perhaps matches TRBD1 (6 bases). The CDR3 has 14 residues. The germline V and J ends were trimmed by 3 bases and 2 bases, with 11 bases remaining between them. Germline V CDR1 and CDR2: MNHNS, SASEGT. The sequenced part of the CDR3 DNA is TGTGCCAGCAGTGAGAATAGGGGGACCTACGAG. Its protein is CASSENRGTYE. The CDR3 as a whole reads CASSENRGTYEQYF.

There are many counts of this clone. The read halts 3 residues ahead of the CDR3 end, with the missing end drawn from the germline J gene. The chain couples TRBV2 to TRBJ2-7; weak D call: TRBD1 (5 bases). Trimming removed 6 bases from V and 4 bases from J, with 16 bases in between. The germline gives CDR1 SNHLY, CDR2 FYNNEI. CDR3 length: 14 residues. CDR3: CASRMSRVGYEQYF. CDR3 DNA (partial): TGTGCCAGCAGAATGTCCAGGGTAGGGTACGAG.

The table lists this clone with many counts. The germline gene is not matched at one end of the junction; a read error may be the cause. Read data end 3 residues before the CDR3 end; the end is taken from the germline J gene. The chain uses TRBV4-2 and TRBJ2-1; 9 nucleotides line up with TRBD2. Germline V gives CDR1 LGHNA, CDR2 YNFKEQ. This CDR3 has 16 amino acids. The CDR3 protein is CASSQDLAGGLYEQFF. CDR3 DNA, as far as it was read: TGCGCCAGCAGCCAAGATCTCGCGGGGGGGCTCTATGAG.

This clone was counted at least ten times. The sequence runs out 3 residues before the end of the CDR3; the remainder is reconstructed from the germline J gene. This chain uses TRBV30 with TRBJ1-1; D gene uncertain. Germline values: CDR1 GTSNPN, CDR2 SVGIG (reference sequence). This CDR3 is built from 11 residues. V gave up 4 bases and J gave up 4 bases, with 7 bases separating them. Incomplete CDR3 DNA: TGTGCCTGGACACGGGGCACTGAA. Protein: CAWTRGTE. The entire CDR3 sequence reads CAWTRGTEAFF. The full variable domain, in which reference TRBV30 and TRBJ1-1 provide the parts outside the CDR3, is SQTIHQWPATLVQPVGSPLSLECTVEGTSNPNLYWYRQAAGRGLQLLFYSVGIGQISSEVPQNLSASRPQDRQFILSSKKLLLSDSGFYLCAWTRGTEAFFGQGTRLTVV.

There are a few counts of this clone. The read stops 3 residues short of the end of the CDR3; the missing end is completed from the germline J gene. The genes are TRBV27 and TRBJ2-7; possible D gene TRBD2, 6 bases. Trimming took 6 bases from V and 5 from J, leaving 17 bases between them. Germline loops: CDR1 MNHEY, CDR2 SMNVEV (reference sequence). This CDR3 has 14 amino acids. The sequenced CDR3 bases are TGTGCCAGCAGCCCCCTCGGAGGGCCCCACGAG. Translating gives CASSPLGGPHE. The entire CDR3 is CASSPLGGPHEQYF.

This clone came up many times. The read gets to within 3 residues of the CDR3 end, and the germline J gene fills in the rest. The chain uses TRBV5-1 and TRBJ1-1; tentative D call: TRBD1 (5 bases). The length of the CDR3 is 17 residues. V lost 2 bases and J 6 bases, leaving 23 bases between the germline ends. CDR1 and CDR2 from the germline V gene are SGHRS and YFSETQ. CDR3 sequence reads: CASSFVGLRGEGAEAFF. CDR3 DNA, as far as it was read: TGCGCCAGCAGCTTCGTTGGCTTAAGGGGAGAGGGAGCTGAA.

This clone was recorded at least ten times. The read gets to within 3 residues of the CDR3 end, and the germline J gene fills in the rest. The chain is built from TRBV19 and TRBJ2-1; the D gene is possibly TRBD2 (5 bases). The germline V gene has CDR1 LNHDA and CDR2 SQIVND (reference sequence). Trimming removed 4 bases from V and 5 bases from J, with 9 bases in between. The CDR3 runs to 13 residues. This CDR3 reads CASSSTRDNEQFF. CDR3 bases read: TGTGCCAGTAGTAGCACGCGGGACAATGAG.

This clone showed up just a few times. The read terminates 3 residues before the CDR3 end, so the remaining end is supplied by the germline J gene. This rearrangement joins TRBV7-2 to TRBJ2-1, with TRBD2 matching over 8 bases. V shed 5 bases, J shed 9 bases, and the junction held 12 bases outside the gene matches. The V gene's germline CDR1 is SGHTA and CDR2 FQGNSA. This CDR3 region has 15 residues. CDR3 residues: CASSKGRAGAREQFF. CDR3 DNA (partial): TGTGCCAGCAGCAAAGGACGAGCGGGGGCCCGTGAG.

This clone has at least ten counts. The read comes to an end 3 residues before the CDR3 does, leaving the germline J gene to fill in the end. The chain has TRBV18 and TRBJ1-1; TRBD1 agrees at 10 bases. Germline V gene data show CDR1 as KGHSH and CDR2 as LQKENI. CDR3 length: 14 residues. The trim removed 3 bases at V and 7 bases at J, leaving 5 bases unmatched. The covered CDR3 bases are TGTGCCAGCTCACCCCGGGACAGGGGTGATGAA. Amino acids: CASSPRDRGDE. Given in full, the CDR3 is CASSPRDRGDEAFF.

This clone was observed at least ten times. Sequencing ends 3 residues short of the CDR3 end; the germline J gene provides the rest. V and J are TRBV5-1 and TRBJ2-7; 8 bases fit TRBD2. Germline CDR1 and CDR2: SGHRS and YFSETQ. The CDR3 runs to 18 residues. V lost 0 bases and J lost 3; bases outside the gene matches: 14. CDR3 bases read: TGCGCCAGCAGCTTGGCCTATTCCGGACTAGCCCTTTTCTACGAG. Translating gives CASSLAYSGLALFYE. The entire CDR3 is CASSLAYSGLALFYEQYF.

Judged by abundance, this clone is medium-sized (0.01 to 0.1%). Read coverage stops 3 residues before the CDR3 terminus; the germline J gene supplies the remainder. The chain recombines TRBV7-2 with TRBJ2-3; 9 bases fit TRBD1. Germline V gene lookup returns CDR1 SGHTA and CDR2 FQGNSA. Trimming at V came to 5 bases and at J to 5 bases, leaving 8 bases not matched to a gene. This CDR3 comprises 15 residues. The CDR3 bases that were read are TGTGCCAGCAGCCCTAGGGACAGGGTGATAGATACG. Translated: CASSPRDRVIDT. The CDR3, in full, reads CASSPRDRVIDTQYF. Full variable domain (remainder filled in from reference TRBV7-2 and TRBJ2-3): GAGVSQSPSNKVTEKGKDVELRCDPISGHTALYWYRQSLGQGLEFLIYFQGNSAPDKSGLPSDRFSAERTGGSVSTLTIQRTQQEDSAVYLCASSPRDRVIDTQYFGPGTRLTVL.

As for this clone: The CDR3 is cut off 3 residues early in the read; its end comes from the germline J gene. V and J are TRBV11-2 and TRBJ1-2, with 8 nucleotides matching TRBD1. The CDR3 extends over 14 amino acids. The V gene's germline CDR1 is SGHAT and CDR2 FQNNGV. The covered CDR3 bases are TGTGCCAGCAGAGATCGAGGGGACAGGAGCGGC. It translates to CASRDRGDRSG. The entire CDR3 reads CASRDRGDRSGYTF.

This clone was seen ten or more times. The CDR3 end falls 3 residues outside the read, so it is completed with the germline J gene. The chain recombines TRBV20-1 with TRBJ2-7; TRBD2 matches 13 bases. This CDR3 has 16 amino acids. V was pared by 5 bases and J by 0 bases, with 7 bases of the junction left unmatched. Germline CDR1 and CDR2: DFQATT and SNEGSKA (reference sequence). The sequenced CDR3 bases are TGCAGTGCTTCCGGACTAGCGGGGGCCCCCTCCTACGAG. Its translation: CSASGLAGAPSYE. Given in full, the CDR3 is CSASGLAGAPSYEQYF.

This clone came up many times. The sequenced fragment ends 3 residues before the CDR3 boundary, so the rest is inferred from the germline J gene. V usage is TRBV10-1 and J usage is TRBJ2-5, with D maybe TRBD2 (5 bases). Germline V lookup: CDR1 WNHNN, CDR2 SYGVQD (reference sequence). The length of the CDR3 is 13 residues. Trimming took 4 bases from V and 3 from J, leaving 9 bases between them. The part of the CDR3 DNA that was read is TGCGCCAGCAGTGCGTCCGGGGAAGAGACC. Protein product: CASSASGEET. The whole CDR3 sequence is CASSASGEETQYF.

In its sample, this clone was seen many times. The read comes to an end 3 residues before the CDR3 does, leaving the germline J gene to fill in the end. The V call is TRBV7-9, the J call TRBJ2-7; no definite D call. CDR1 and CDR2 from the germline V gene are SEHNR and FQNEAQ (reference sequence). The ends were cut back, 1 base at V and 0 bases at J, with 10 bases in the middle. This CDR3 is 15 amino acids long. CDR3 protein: CASSLGPMNSYEQYF. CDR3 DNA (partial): TGTGCCAGCAGCTTAGGCCCTATGAACTCCTACGAG.

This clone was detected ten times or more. CDR3 region: CASSHSLGAPTDTQYF. The CDR3 bases that were read are TGTGCCAGCAGCCACTCCTTGGGGGCGCCCACAGATACG. The chain combines TRBV4-2 with TRBJ2-3; possible D gene TRBD1, 6 bases. The read ends 3 residues before the CDR3 terminus; that terminus is restored from the germline J gene. In germline, CDR1 is LGHNA, CDR2 YNFKEQ. The ends were cut back, 3 bases at V and 2 bases at J, with 15 bases in the middle. The CDR3 totals 16 residues.

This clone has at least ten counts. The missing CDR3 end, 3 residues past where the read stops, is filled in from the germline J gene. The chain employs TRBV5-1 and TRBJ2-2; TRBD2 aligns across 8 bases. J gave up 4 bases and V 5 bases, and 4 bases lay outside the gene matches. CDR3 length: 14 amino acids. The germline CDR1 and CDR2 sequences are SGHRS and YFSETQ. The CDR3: CASSLAGSTGELFF. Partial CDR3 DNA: TGCGCCAGCAGTTTAGCGGGGAGCACCGGGGAG.

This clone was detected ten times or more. CDR3 amino acids: CSARDITGGPDTEAFF. The CDR3 bases that were read are TGCAGTGCTAGAGATATAACAGGGGGGCCGGACACTGAA. The chain has TRBV20-1 and TRBJ1-1; 8 nucleotides match TRBD1. Sequencing ends 3 residues short of the CDR3 end; the germline J gene provides the rest. CDR1 is DFQATT and CDR2 is SNEGSKA in the germline V gene (reference sequence). There are 16 residues in the CDR3. Trimming took 0 bases from V and 3 from J; bases not matched to a gene: 9.

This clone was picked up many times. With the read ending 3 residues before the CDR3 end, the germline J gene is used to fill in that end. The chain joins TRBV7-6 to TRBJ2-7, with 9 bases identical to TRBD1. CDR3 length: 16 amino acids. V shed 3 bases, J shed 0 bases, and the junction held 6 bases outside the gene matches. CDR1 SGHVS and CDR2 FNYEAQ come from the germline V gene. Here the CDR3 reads CASSLQGTGSSYEQYF. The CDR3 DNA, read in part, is TGTGCCAGCAGCTTGCAAGGGACAGGGAGCTCCTACGAG. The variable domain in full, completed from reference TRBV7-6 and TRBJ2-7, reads GAGVSQSPRYKVTKRGQDVALRCDPISGHVSLYWYRQALGQGPEFLTYFNYEAQQDKSGLPNDRFSAERPEGSISTLTIQRTEQRDSAMYRCASSLQGTGSSYEQYFGPGTRLTVT.

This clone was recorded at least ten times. CDR3 DNA (partial): TGCGCCAGCAGTCTACAGGGGACAACCAATTCACCC. This codes for CASSLQGTTNSP. The whole CDR3 reads CASSLQGTTNSPLHF. V and J are TRBV5-1 and TRBJ1-6, with 7 bases matching TRBD1. The read is 3 residues too short to cover the CDR3 end, so that end is filled in from the germline J gene. The V gene end was trimmed by 5 bases and the J gene end by 7 bases; junction bases not matched to a gene: 9. This CDR3 comprises 15 residues. From germline, CDR1 is SGHRS and CDR2 YFSETQ.

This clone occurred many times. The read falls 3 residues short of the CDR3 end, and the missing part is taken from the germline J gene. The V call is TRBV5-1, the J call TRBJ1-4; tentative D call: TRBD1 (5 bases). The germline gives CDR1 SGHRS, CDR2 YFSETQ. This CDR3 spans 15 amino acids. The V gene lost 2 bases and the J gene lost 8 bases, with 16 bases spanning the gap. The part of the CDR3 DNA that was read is TGCGCCAGCAGCTTATATTCAGGGAAGGGGGAAAAA. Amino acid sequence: CASSLYSGKGEK. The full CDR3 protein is CASSLYSGKGEKLFF.